These 18 T cell receptor beta chains were all obtained from the same sample, sequenced in a study of cytomegalovirus exposure and HLA in healthy donors. Data came from immunoSEQ multiplex PCR; TCRdb stores just in-frame clones and leaves some out. In the table there are 140,000 to 150,000 clones, just over 90% of which are singletons. The sequencing input was PBMCs. The receptors originated from a man between 18 and 35 years old in good health and CMV-seronegative.

J is TRBJ2-5 and V is TRBV29-1, with 8 nucleotides matching TRBD2. CDR3 size: 20 residues. Germline V CDR1 and CDR2: SQVTM, ANQGSEA. V shed 0 bases and J 2 bases; nucleotides not matched to a gene: 20. The CDR3 here is CSVEDPWGLRGGRSQETQYF. For the CDR3, the DNA is TGCAGCGTTGAAGATCCCTGGGGCCTACGTGGCGGGAGGTCGCAAGAGACCCAGTACTTC. Drawing the rest from reference TRBV29-1 and TRBJ2-5, the complete variable domain is SAVISQKPSRDICQRGTSLTIQCQVDSQVTMMFWYRQQPGQSLTLIATANQGSEATYESGFVIDKFPISRPNLTFSTLTVSNMSPEDSSIYLCSVEDPWGLRGGRSQETQYFGPGTRLLVL.

The V call is TRBV6-5, the J call TRBJ1-1; perhaps TRBD1 as D (5 bases). The CDR3 runs to 13 residues. Germline V gene sequence: CDR1 MNHEY, CDR2 SVGAGI. Trimming took 6 bases from V and 4 from J, leaving 12 bases between them. The CDR3 sequence: CASRDIRFTEAFF. The CDR3, as DNA: TGTGCCAGCAGGGACATTCGGTTCACTGAAGCTTTCTTT.

The V and J genes are TRBV6-5 and TRBJ1-1; D uncertain. CDR1 MNHEY and CDR2 SVGAGI come from the germline V gene. CDR3 length: 14 residues. V was shortened by 5 bases and J by 4 bases, with 14 bases between the two germline ends. As DNA, the CDR3 is TGTGCCAGCAGTCCTATACGGGGTGCCACTGAAGCTTTCTTT. This codes for CASSPIRGATEAFF.

The rearrangement joins TRBV27 to TRBJ2-5, with D unresolved. The V end was cut by 6 bases, the J end by 3 bases, with 11 bases between. Germline loops: CDR1 MNHEY, CDR2 SMNVEV (reference sequence). The CDR3 runs 13 residues. In nucleotides, the CDR3 is TGTGCCAGCAGAAATAACAAAAAAGAGACCCAGTACTTC. Encoded protein: CASRNNKKETQYF.

This chain joins TRBV5-8 and TRBJ2-3; 12 positions agree with TRBD2. The V gene end was trimmed by 0 bases and the J gene end by 1 base; junction bases not matched to a gene: 6. The CDR3 has 18 amino acids. CDR1 and CDR2 (germline): SGHTS, YDEGEE. The CDR3 DNA follows: TGTGCCAGCAGCTTGGTGGTGGCTAGCGGGAGGGGCACAGATACGCAGTATTTT. It encodes CASSLVVASGRGTDTQYF. The full variable domain, with the rest looked up from reference TRBV5-8 and TRBJ2-3, is EAGVTQSPTHLIKTRGQQATLRCSPISGHTSVYWYQQALGLGLQFLLWYDEGEERNRGNFPPRFSGRQFPNYSSELNVNALELEDSALYLCASSLVVASGRGTDTQYFGPGTRLTVL.

The chain links TRBV15 to TRBJ2-7, with D tentatively TRBD2 (6 bases). This CDR3 region has 16 residues. Trimming stripped 4 bases from V and 2 bases from J, with 18 bases between. Germline loops: CDR1 LNHNV, CDR2 YYDKDF (reference sequence). This CDR3 is CATSMVGERTTYEQYV. CDR3 bases: TGTGCCACCAGCATGGTAGGCGAGCGGACTACCTACGAGCAGTACGTC.

V and J are TRBV9 and TRBJ2-5; 10 nucleotides agree with TRBD2. Per the germline V gene, CDR1 is SGDLS and CDR2 is YYNGEE. The CDR3 is made up of 17 amino acids. The junction had 9 bases not matched to a gene; V was cut back by 0 bases and J by 4 bases. The CDR3, as DNA: TGTGCCAGCAGCGTAGGTAGCGGGAGGCCCTGGGGAGAGACCCAGTACTTC. This gives the protein CASSVGSGRPWGETQYF.

For the CDR3, the DNA is TGTGCCAGCACTTTACGGCTGTGGCGGAGTAAAGAGACCCAGTACTTC. Residues: CASTLRLWRSKETQYF. The chain carries TRBV7-2 and TRBJ2-5; D is ambiguous. CDR3 length: 16 amino acids. The V gene lost 7 bases and the J gene lost 3 bases, with 21 bases spanning the gap. CDR1 SGHTA and CDR2 FQGNSA come from the germline V gene.

The CDR3 reads CASSLGLASAGELFF. CDR3 DNA sequence: TGCGCCAGCAGCTTGGGACTAGCGTCGGCCGGGGAGCTGTTTTTT. The J gene is TRBJ2-2, the V gene TRBV5-1, with 8 positions matching TRBD2. Germline values: CDR1 SGHRS, CDR2 YFSETQ. The length of the CDR3 is 15 residues. With V trimmed by 0 bases and J by 6 bases, 4 bases remained unmatched.

The chain employs TRBV5-1 and TRBJ2-1; possibly TRBD1 for D (5 bases). There are 13 residues in the CDR3. The germline V gene encodes CDR1 SGHRS and CDR2 YFSETQ. The V end lost 0 bases, the J end lost 8 bases, and 9 bases lay between the germline ends. CDR3 sequence (DNA): TGCGCCAGCAGCTTGGATACAGGAGATGAGCAGTTCTTC. It codes for CASSLDTGDEQFF.

In DNA, the CDR3 is TGTGCCAGCAGCCAAGATGGCCAACAGGGGGGTCGTTACGAGCAGTACTTC. Amino acids: CASSQDGQQGGRYEQYF. The rearrangement links TRBV14 to TRBJ2-7; 8 bases map to TRBD1. The CDR3 has 17 residues. Trimming removed 0 bases from V and 4 bases from J; junction bases left unmatched: 11. Germline values: CDR1 SGHDN, CDR2 FVKESK.

The chain links TRBV6-5 to TRBJ1-3, with TRBD1 identical over 7 bases. J lost 3 bases, V lost 8 bases, and 7 bases had no gene match. The CDR3 length is 14 residues. CDR1 and CDR2 from the germline V gene are MNHEY and SVGAGI. The CDR3: CASLGPGGGNTIYF. For the CDR3, the DNA is TGTGCCAGCTTGGGGCCAGGGGGTGGAAACACCATATATTTT.

The chain uses TRBV15 and TRBJ1-1; D not certain. The CDR3 is 15 amino acids. The V gene's germline CDR1 is LNHNV and CDR2 YYDKDF (reference sequence). V lost 0 bases to trimming and J lost 0 bases, with 8 bases between them. The DNA of the CDR3 is TGTGCCACCAGCAGAGAACAGAGCTTGAACACTGAAGCTTTCTTT. Amino acids: CATSREQSLNTEAFF.

The chain links TRBV13 to TRBJ1-6; 7 bases fit TRBD1. The CDR3 extends over 15 amino acids. The trim removed 4 bases at V and 10 bases at J, leaving 10 bases unmatched. Per germline, CDR1 PRHDT and CDR2 FYEKMQ (reference sequence). CDR3 sequence: CASSSTGDQRSPLHF. CDR3 coding DNA: TGTGCCAGCAGCTCCACAGGGGATCAGCGGTCACCCCTCCACTTT.

The V call is TRBV29-1, the J call TRBJ2-2, with D perhaps matching TRBD2 (7 bases). In germline, CDR1 is SQVTM, CDR2 ANQGSEA. The V and J ends lost 7 bases and 6 bases respectively, with 21 bases between them. CDR3 length: 15 residues. CDR3 coding DNA: TGCAGCGCCCGAGTGGGGGGGGCCCGTGCCGGGGAGCTGTTTTTT. This encodes CSARVGGARAGELFF.

The chain joins TRBV5-1 to TRBJ2-2; possible D gene TRBD1, 5 bases. The CDR3 contains 14 residues. Trimming left V 5 bases short and J 0 bases short, with 8 bases between. Germline V gene lookup returns CDR1 SGHRS and CDR2 YFSETQ. This CDR3 is CASSWGPNTGELFF. CDR3 in DNA: TGCGCCAGCAGTTGGGGCCCGAACACCGGGGAGCTGTTTTTT.

The V call is TRBV9, the J call TRBJ2-2; the match to TRBD1 covers 9 bases. Per the germline V gene, CDR1 is SGDLS and CDR2 is YYNGEE. J gave up 5 bases and V 4 bases, and 12 bases lay outside the gene matches. The CDR3 totals 17 residues. The CDR3 loop reads CASSTNPGTGLTGELFF. The CDR3 bases are TGTGCCAGCAGCACCAACCCCGGGACAGGGTTGACCGGGGAGCTGTTTTTT.

V is TRBV13 and J is TRBJ2-3; D perhaps matches TRBD1 (5 bases). CDR3 length: 16 residues. The V end was cut by 1 base, the J end by 6 bases, with 17 bases between. Germline loops: CDR1 PRHDT, CDR2 FYEKMQ (reference sequence). CDR3 region: CASSLVTGMFSDTQYF. For the CDR3, the DNA is TGTGCCAGCAGCTTAGTAACAGGTATGTTTTCGGATACGCAGTATTTT.